A selection of T cell receptor beta chains follows, all from one sample in a study of T cells after yellow fever vaccination. TCRdb re-called the 5' RACE reads with MiXCR, one entry per CDR3 protein. The data show more than 300,000 distinct CDR3 sequences, 3.5% to 4.5% seen once. Source: PBMCs, taken 15 days after the yellow fever booster vaccination. These receptors came from a man aged 18 to 29 who received the YFV17D yellow fever vaccine. The CDR3 runs from the conserved cysteine through the conserved F or W. A D gene is named only where the DNA matches it firmly. Clone size, where shown, is once, few, many, or a class for clones that have expanded.

v_gene: TRBV7-9; abundance: few; d_gene: -; j_gene: TRBJ2-7; CDR3aa: CASTRWPPEQYF; CDR3nt: TGTGCCAGCACTCGCTGGCCCCCCGAGCAGTACTTC
v_gene: TRBV11-2; abundance: few; d_gene: -; j_gene: TRBJ1-6; CDR3aa: CASSGTRYNSPLHF; CDR3nt: TGTGCCAGCAGCGGGACACGGTATAATTCACCCCTCCACTTT
v_gene: TRBV6-5; abundance: many; d_gene: -; j_gene: TRBJ1-1; CDR3aa: CASSYVPSNTEAFF; CDR3nt: TGTGCCAGCAGTTACGTCCCGTCGAACACTGAAGCTTTCTTT
v_gene: TRBV4-2; abundance: many; d_gene: -; j_gene: TRBJ1-5; CDR3aa: CASSQDWGARNQPQHF; CDR3nt: TGTGCCAGCAGCCAAGATTGGGGGGCAAGAAATCAGCCCCAGCATTTT
v_gene: TRBV20-1; abundance: few; d_gene: -; j_gene: TRBJ2-4; CDR3aa: CSARVPGHQNIQYF; CDR3nt: TGCAGTGCTAGAGTACCGGGACACCAAAACATTCAGTACTTC
v_gene: TRBV5-4; abundance: -; d_gene: TRBD2; j_gene: TRBJ2-3; CDR3aa: CASSLPGLAASTDTQYF; CDR3nt: TGTGCCAGCAGCTTGCCGGGACTAGCCGCGAGCACAGATACGCAGTATTTT
v_gene: TRBV11-2; abundance: few; d_gene: -; j_gene: TRBJ1-2; CDR3aa: CASSFSDRPPGDYTF; CDR3nt: TGTGCCAGCAGCTTTTCGGACAGACCTCCGGGGGACTACACCTTC
v_gene: TRBV12-3/TRBV12-4; abundance: many; d_gene: -; j_gene: TRBJ1-3; CDR3aa: CASSLFQGNTIYF; CDR3nt: TGTGCCAGCAGTTTATTTCAGGGAAACACCATATATTTT
v_gene: TRBV15; abundance: many; d_gene: -; j_gene: TRBJ2-5; CDR3aa: CATSRERQETQYF; CDR3nt: TGTGCCACCAGCAGAGAAAGGCAAGAGACCCAGTACTTC
v_gene: TRBV4-3; abundance: -; d_gene: -; j_gene: TRBJ1-5; CDR3aa: CASSQDGGDRQPQHF; CDR3nt: TGCGCCAGCAGCCAAGATGGTGGCGATCGTCAGCCCCAGCATTTT
v_gene: TRBV3-1; abundance: -; d_gene: -; j_gene: TRBJ2-6; CDR3aa: CASSTGLFRANVLTF; CDR3nt: TGTGCCAGCAGCACGGGACTTTTTCGGGCCAACGTCCTGACTTTC
v_gene: TRBV9; abundance: -; d_gene: TRBD1; j_gene: TRBJ1-2; CDR3aa: CASSADRGSNYGYTF; CDR3nt: TGTGCCAGCAGCGCCGACAGGGGATCGAACTATGGCTACACCTTC
v_gene: TRBV5-4; abundance: -; d_gene: -; j_gene: TRBJ2-3; CDR3aa: CASSYQGGGPDTQYF; CDR3nt: TGTGCCAGCAGCTACCAGGGGGGGGGCCCAGATACGCAGTATTTT
v_gene: TRBV7-2; abundance: many; d_gene: -; j_gene: TRBJ1-5; CDR3aa: CASSLMTNRWPQHF; CDR3nt: TGTGCCAGCAGCTTAATGACGAACAGGTGGCCCCAGCATTTT
v_gene: TRBV5-5; abundance: many; d_gene: -; j_gene: TRBJ1-4; CDR3aa: CASSLQGVEKLFF; CDR3nt: TGTGCCAGCAGCCTACAGGGTGTCGAAAAACTGTTTTTT
v_gene: TRBV20-1; abundance: -; d_gene: -; j_gene: TRBJ1-5; CDR3aa: CSASPAGSNQPQHF; CDR3nt: TGCAGTGCTAGTCCTGCAGGGAGCAATCAGCCCCAGCATTTT
v_gene: TRBV10-2; abundance: many; d_gene: TRBD1; j_gene: TRBJ1-2; CDR3aa: CASLGQGDGYTF; CDR3nt: TGCGCCAGCCTGGGACAGGGTGATGGCTACACCTTC
v_gene: TRBV6-6; abundance: -; d_gene: TRBD1; j_gene: TRBJ2-1; CDR3aa: CASSYSGQLSDEQFF; CDR3nt: TGTGCCAGCAGTTACTCGGGACAGCTTTCCGATGAGCAGTTCTTC
v_gene: TRBV4-3; abundance: few; d_gene: TRBD1; j_gene: TRBJ2-5; CDR3aa: CASSQSQGYQETQYF; CDR3nt: TGCGCCAGCAGCCAATCACAGGGGTACCAAGAGACCCAGTACTTC
v_gene: TRBV4-3; abundance: many; d_gene: -; j_gene: TRBJ1-6; CDR3aa: CASSQGGGTVNSPLHF; CDR3nt: TGCGCCAGCAGCCAAGGGGGGGGGACGGTGAATTCACCCCTCCACTTT
v_gene: TRBV2; abundance: few; d_gene: -; j_gene: TRBJ1-2; CDR3aa: CASSSGFPGVSGYTF; CDR3nt: TGTGCCAGCAGCTCCGGGTTCCCAGGGGTATCTGGCTACACCTTC
v_gene: TRBV5-1; abundance: few; d_gene: -; j_gene: TRBJ2-1; CDR3aa: CASSSNGVDNEQFF; CDR3nt: TGCGCCAGCAGCTCCAACGGGGTAGACAATGAGCAGTTCTTC
v_gene: TRBV19; abundance: few; d_gene: TRBD1; j_gene: TRBJ1-5; CDR3aa: CASTETGGNQPQHF; CDR3nt: TGTGCCAGTACTGAGACAGGGGGGAATCAGCCCCAGCATTTT
v_gene: TRBV7-2; abundance: many; d_gene: -; j_gene: TRBJ2-7; CDR3aa: CASSLAAGAEQYF; CDR3nt: TGTGCCAGCAGCTTAGCGGCGGGGGCCGAGCAGTACTTC
v_gene: TRBV7-2; abundance: many; d_gene: TRBD2; j_gene: TRBJ2-5; CDR3aa: CASSYSGSQETQYF; CDR3nt: TGTGCCAGCAGCTATAGCGGGTCTCAAGAGACCCAGTACTTC